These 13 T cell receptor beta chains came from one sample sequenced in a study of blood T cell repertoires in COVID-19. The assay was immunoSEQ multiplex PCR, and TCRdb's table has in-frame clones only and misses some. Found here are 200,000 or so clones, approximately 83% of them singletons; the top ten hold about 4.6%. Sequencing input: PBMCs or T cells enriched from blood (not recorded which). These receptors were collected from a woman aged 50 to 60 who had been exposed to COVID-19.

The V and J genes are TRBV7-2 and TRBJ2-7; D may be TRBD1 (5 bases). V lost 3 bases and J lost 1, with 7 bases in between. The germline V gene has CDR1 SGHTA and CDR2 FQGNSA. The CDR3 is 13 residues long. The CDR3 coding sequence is TGTGCCAGCAGCTTTCAGGGATCCTACGAGCAGTACTTC. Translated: CASSFQGSYEQYF.

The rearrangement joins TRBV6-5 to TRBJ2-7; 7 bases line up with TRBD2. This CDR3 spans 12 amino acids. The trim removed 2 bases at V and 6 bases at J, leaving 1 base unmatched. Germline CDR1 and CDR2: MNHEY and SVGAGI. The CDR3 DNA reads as TGTGCCAGCAGTTACGGGGAGGGCGAGCAGTACTTC. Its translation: CASSYGEGEQYF.

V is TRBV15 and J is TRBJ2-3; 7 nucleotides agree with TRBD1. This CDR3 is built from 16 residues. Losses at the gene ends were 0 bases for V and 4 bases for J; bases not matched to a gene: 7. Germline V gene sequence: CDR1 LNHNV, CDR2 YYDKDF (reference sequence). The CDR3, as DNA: TGTGCCACCAGCAGAGATGGCAGGGGGTATGCAGATACGCAGTATTTT. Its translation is CATSRDGRGYADTQYF.

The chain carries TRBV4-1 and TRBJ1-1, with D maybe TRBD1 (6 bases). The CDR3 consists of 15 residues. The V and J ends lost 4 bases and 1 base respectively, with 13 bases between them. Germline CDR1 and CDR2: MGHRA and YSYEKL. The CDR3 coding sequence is TGCGCCAGCAGCCTCTGGGGCAGGGGGAACACTGAAGCTTTCTTT. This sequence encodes CASSLWGRGNTEAFF.

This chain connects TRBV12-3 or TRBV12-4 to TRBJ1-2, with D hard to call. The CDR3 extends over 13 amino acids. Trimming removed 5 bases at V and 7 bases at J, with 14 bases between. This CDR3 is CASSPIRYSGYTF. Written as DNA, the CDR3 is TGTGCCAGCAGTCCCATCCGGTACAGTGGCTACACCTTC.

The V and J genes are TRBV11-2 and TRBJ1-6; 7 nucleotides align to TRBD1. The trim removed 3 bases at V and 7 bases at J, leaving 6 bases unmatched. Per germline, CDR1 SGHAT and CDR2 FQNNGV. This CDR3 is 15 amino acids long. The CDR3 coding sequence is TGTGCCAGCAGCTTCCTGACAGGGCAAAATTCACCCCTCCACTTT. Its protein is CASSFLTGQNSPLHF.

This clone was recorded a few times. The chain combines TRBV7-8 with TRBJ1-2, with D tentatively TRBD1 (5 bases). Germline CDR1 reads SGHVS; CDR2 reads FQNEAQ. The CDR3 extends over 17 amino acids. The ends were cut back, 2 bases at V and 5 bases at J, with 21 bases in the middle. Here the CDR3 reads CASSLRIAGREGYGYTF. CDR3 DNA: TGTGCCAGCAGCTTAAGAATCGCAGGGAGGGAGGGGTATGGCTACACCTTC.

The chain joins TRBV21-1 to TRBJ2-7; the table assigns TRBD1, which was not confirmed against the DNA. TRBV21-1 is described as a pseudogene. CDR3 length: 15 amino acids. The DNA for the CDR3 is TGTGCCAGCAGCTCCAGAAGGGGTCCTATCTACGAGCAGTACTTC. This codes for CASSSRRGPIYEQYF.

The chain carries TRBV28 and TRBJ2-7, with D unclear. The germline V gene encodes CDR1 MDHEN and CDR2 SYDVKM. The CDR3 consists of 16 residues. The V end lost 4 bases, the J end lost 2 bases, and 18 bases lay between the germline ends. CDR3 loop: CASSSPQTAKAYEQYF. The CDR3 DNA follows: TGTGCCAGCAGTTCCCCTCAAACAGCCAAAGCCTACGAGCAGTACTTC.

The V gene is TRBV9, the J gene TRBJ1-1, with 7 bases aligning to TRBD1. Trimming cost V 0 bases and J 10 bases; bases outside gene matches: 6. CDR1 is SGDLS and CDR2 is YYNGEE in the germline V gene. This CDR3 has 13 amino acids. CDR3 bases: TGTGCCAGCAGCGTAGGAGGGGGCAGCGCAGCTTTCTTT. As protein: CASSVGGGSAAFF.

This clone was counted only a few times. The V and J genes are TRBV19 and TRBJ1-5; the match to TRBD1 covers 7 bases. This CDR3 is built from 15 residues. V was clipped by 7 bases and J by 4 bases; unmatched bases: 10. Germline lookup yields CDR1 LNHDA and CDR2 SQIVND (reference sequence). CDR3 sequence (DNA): TGTGCCAGTACCCAGATGACAGGGATAAATCAGCCCCAGCATTTT. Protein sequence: CASTQMTGINQPQHF.

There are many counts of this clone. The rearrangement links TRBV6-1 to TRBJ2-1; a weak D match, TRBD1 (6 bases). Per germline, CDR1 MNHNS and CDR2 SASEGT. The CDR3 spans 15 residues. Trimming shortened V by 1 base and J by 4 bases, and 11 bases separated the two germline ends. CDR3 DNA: TGTGCCAGCAGTGAAGATGAAGGGACATACAATGAGCAGTTCTTC. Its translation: CASSEDEGTYNEQFF.

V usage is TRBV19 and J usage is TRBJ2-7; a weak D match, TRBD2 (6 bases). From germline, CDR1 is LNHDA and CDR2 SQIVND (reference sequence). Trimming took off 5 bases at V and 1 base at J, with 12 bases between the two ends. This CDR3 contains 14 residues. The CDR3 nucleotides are TGTGCCAGTAGTCTCGTGGGGGGTTCCTACGAGCAGTACTTC. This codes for CASSLVGGSYEQYF.